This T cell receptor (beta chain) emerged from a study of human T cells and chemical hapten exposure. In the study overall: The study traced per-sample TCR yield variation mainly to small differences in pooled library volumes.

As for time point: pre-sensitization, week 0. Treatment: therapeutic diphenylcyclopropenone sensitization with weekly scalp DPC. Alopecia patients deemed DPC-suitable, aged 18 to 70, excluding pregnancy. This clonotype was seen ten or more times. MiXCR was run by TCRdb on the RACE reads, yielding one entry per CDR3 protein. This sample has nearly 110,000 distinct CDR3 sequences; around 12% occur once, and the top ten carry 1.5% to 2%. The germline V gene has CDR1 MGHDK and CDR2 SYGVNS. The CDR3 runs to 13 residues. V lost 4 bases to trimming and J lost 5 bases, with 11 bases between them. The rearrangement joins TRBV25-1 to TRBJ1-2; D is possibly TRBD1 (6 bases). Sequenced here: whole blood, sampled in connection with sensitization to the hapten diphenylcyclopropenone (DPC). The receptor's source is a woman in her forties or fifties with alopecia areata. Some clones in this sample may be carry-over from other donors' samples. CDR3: CASSGGQRYGYTF. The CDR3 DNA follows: TGTGCCAGCAGTGGAGGACAGAGGTATGGCTACACCTTC.